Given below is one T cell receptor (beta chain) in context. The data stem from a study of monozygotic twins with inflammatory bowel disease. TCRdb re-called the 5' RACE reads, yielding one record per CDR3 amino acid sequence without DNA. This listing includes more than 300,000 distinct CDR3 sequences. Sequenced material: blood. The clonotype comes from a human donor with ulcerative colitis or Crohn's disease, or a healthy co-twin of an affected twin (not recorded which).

Here the CDR3 reads CSASAVAGTHYEQYF. The V gene is TRBV20-1, the J gene TRBJ2-7. This CDR3 has 15 residues. CDR1 is DFQATT and CDR2 is SNEGSKA in the germline V gene (reference sequence).